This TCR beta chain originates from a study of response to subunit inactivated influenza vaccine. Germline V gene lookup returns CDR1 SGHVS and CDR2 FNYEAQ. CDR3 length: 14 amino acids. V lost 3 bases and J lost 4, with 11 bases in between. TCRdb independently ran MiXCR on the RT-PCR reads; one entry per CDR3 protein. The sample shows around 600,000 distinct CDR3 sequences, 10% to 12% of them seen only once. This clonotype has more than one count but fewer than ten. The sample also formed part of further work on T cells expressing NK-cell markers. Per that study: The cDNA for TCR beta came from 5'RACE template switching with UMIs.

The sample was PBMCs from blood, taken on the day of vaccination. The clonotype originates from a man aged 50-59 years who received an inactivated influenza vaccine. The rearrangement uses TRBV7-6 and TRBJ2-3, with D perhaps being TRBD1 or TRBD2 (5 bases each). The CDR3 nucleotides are TGTGCCAGCAGCTTTCGAGGGGCCCCAGATACGCAGTATTTT. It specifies CASSFRGAPDTQYF.